The entry that follows covers one T cell receptor (beta chain) sequence. Only a few counts were recorded for this clonotype. The clone's antigen remains unknown. Base qualities are not at hand, and no much larger clone is one base apart. This entry belongs to a study of T-cell memory formation after mild COVID-19 (dated by TCRdb to about 2021). Describing the broader study: TCR sequence clusters from the two donors were found to be largely donor specific. The cohort comprised two young, previously healthy adult volunteers, one female and one male. T-cell clones expanding and contracting after mild COVID-19 in a couple of donors were tracked by longitudinal TCRalpha and TCRbeta repertoire sequencing.

Reads for this sample came from an Illumina NovaSeq 6000. TCRalpha and TCRbeta cDNA libraries were built by 5'RACE with constant-segment primers, adding sample barcodes and unique molecular identifiers. RNA was extracted from every sample with Trizol reagent. The libraries were amplified in two PCR steps, and the second step added a second sample barcode and Illumina TruSeq adapters. Libraries were sequenced on an Illumina NovaSeq with 2 x 150 bp paired-end reads. As for how the authors treated the data: Reads were demultiplexed and collapsed into UMI-guided consensus sequences with migec v1.2.7. With mixcr v2.1.11, UMI consensuses were aligned to TRA and TRB V and J templates and assembled into clonotypes. Expanded or contracted clonotypes were those called significant by both edgeR and NoisET, with noise models trained on biological replicates. For edgeR calls, the thresholds were a false discovery rate-adjusted p below 0.01 and a log2 fold-change of 1. As an exploratory analysis of dynamics, PCA with hierarchical clustering was applied to max-normalized trajectories of the 1000 most abundant clonotypes. The CD4 or CD8 phenotype of responding clones was assigned using the separately sequenced CD4+ and CD8+ repertoires. The public sequencing data were trimmed at Q25 with fastp and processed into clonotypes with MiXCR by TCRdb, which kept only in-frame beta chains. Each entry merges the rows of one CDR3 protein and shows their most common DNA and genes. None of the V and J calls come from the authors' own analysis; TCRdb made them. Here the sample has 500,000 to 550,000 distinct CDR3 sequences; 20% occur a single time. 9.5% to 15% of the sample goes to the ten largest clones.

Summary of the overall study and its limitations: Contracting CD4+ clones were found mainly in CM and EM memory subsets, while CD8+ clones were enriched in EMRA. SARS-CoV-2 specificity was not confirmed for the second-wave clones peaking on day 37. From day 15 to 85, contracting clones showed balanced CD4/CD8 phenotypes, whereas a second wave of clones that expanded from day 15 to 37 leaned towards CD4+. The detection of some responding clones in pre-infection memory suggests that pre-existing cross-reactive memory T cells joined the SARS-CoV-2 response. Only two mild cases were covered in the study, and larger cohorts including severe cases with pre-infection samples were considered necessary.

Ficoll-Paque density gradient centrifugation was the method used to isolate PBMCs. The CDR1 and CDR2 encoded by the germline V gene are MGHRA and YSYEKL. Trimmed from V: 1 base; trimmed from J: 4 bases; junction bases lacking a gene match: 9. Including cysteine and phenylalanine, the CDR3 has 17 amino acids. Solely the CDR3 DNA is kept, with 51 bases framed from the first base. What was sequenced was PBMCs or a T cell subset sorted from them (not recorded which). The chain is assembled from TRBV4-1 and TRBJ2-2; 7 bases in between match TRBD2. The receptor's source is an adult woman who had mild COVID-19 (a few samples of this study predate the infection). The sample titles of this study are shuffled in the database, so cell type and time point are left out; the donor was told from shared clones. The DNA sequence follows: TGCGCCAGCAGCCAAGGCTCCCGGGACTACCTCACCGGGGAGCTGTTTTTT. Its coded protein is CASSQGSRDYLTGELFF.